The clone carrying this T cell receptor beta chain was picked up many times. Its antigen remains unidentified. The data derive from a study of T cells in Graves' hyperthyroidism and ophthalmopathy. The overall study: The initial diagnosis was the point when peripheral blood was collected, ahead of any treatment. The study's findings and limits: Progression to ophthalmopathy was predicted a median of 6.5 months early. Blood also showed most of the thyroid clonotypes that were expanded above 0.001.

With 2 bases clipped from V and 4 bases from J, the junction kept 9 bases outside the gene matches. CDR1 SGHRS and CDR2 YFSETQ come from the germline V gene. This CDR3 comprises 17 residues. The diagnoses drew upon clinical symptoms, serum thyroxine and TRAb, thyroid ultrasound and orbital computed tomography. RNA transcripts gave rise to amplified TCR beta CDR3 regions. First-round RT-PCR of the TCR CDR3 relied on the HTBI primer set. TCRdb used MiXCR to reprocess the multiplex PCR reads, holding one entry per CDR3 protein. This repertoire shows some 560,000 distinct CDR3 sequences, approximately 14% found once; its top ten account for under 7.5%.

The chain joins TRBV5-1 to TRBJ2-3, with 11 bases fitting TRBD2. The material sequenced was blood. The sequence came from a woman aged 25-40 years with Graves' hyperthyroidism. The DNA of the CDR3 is TGCGCCAGCAGCTTAGGGACTAGCGGAACTAGCGCAGATACGCAGTATTTT. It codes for CASSLGTSGTSADTQYF.